This TCR beta chain was recovered during a study of T cells in Graves' hyperthyroidism and ophthalmopathy. Study as a whole: Peripheral blood was acquired at first diagnosis, ahead of any therapy whatsoever.

The V gene lost 0 bases and the J gene lost 5 bases, with 10 bases spanning the gap. Germline CDR1 is DFQATT and CDR2 is SNEGSKA (reference sequence). This CDR3 spans 13 amino acids. Amplified regions were TCR beta CDR3 sequences from RNA transcripts. TCR CDR3 underwent first-round RT-PCR with the HTBI primer set. Using its own MiXCR run on the multiplex PCR reads, TCRdb lists one record per CDR3 protein. Of roughly 750,000 distinct CDR3 sequences in the sample, about a sixth were seen once. This clonotype was observed many times. The genes are TRBV20-1 and TRBJ2-5, with D possibly matching TRBD2 (6 bases). Sequencing was done on a sample of blood. The sequence derives from a man younger than 30 with Graves' hyperthyroidism. The CDR3 DNA is TGCAGTGCTAGAGATCCGGGGGAGGAGACCCAGTACTTC. Amino acids: CSARDPGEETQYF.